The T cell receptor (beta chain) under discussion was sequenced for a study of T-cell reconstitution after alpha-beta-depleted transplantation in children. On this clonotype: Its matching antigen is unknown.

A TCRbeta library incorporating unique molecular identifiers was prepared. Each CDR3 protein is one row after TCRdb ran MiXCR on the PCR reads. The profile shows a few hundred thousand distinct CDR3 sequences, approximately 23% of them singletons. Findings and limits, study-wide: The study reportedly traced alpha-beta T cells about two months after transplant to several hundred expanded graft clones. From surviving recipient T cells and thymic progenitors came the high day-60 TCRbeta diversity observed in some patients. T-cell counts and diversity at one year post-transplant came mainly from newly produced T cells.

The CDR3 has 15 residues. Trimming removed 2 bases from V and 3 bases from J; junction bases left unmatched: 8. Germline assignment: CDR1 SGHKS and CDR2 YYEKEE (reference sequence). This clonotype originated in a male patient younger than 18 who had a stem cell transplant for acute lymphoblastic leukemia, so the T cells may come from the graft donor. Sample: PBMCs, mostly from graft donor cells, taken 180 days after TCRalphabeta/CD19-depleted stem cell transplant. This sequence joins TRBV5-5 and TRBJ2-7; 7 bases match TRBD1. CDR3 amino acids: CASSFQDRPYYEQYF. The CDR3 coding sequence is TGTGCCAGCAGCTTTCAGGACAGGCCTTACTACGAGCAGTACTTC.